Given below is one T cell receptor (beta chain) in context. Its antigen is unknown. The sample belongs to a study of somatic mutations in cytotoxic T cells in rheumatoid arthritis. Study-level background: Sorting by flow gave nearly 100% purity for some V beta antibody-stained T-cell populations, including V beta1+ cells sequenced for TCRB. General observations from the study: Measurement of CD8+ T-cell clonality revealed no significant difference between rheumatoid arthritis patients and age-matched healthy controls. Among patients with rheumatoid arthritis, but not healthy controls, CD8+ clonality increased with age.

Libraries were prepared by immunoSEQ multiplex PCR; TCRdb keeps only in-frame clonotypes and omits some of them. The sample holds roughly 13,000 clones, around four fifths seen once. This CDR3 region has 15 residues. V lost 1 base and J 5 bases, leaving 14 bases between the germline ends. Germline values: CDR1 MGHRA, CDR2 YSYEKL. The clonotype comes from an adult with rheumatoid arthritis. Sequences were obtained from CD8+ T cells sorted from blood. The chain links TRBV4-1 to TRBJ2-5; D could derive from TRBD1 or TRBD2 (6 bases each). The CDR3 region is CASSQAPGARETQYF. CDR3 DNA: TGCGCCAGCAGCCAAGCCCCGGGGGCGCGTGAGACCCAGTACTTC.